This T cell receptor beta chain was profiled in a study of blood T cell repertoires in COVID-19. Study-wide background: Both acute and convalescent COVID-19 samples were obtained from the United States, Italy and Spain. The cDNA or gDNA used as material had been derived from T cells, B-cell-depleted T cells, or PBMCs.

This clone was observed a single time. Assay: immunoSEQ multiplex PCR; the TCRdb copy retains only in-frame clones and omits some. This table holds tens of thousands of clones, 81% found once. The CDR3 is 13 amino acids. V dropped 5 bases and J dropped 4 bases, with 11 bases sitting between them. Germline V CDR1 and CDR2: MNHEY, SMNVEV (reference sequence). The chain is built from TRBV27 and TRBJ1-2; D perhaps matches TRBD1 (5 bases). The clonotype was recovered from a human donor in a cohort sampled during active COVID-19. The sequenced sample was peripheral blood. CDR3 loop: CASSPRDTYGYTF. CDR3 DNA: TGTGCCAGCAGTCCCAGGGATACCTATGGCTACACCTTC.